The clone carrying this T cell receptor beta chain was picked up one time. Its antigen is as yet unknown. Terminally differentiated effector memory CD45RA+ cells were left out of the naive CD8 fraction, which was CD45RO-negative and positively selected for CCR7. This sample stems from a study of shared clonotypes between healthy human individuals. Findings of the study overall: Sequencing depth was expected to influence donor clonotype sharing. Among non-shared clonotypes, generation probabilities were lower than among those shared by all four donors.

Sequencing used immunoSEQ multiplex PCR; TCRdb keeps in-frame clones, though not all of them. The sample includes more than 2 million clones, roughly 94% of them seen just once. CDR1 is GTSNPN and CDR2 is SVGIG in the germline V gene (reference sequence). The V segment lost 1 base and the J segment 0 bases; nucleotides outside the gene matches: 3. The CDR3 runs to 15 residues. Sequenced sample: naive CD8+ T cells sorted from blood. The V and J genes are TRBV30 and TRBJ2-3, with TRBD2 matching 8 bases. This clonotype originated in a man between 18 and 35 years old in good health. CDR3: CAWSGPSGSTDTQYF. CDR3 coding DNA: TGTGCCTGGAGTGGCCCTAGCGGGAGCACAGATACGCAGTATTTT.